The clone carrying this T cell receptor (beta chain) was detected a few times. Its antigen is not identified. Germline loops: CDR1 KGHSH, CDR2 LQKENI. This CDR3 region has 12 residues. V was shortened by 6 bases and J by 1 base, with 6 bases between the two germline ends. This entry is derived from a study of T-cell memory formation after mild COVID-19. In the study overall: The study found TCR clusters largely donor specific.

MiXCR, run by TCRdb on the 5' RACE reads, gives a single entry per CDR3 protein. The table has about 610,000 distinct CDR3 sequences, around a sixth seen once. Study-wide results and caveats: Clones shrinking between day 15 and 85 showed a balanced CD4/CD8 split, and those that grew later tilted toward CD4+. Clones from the second wave (peaking day 37) had unconfirmed SARS-CoV-2 specificity. The CD4+ clones that contracted clustered mainly within CM and EM, and the CD8+ clones concentrated in EMRA.

J is TRBJ1-1 and V is TRBV18, with D unresolved. This sequence was found in an adult woman who had mild COVID-19 (a few samples of this study predate the infection). Cell type and time point are not known. The sequencing input was PBMCs or a T cell subset sorted from them (not recorded which). The CDR3 nucleotides read TGTGCCAGCTCCAAGGGGAACACTGAAGCTTTCTTT. It yields the protein CASSKGNTEAFF.